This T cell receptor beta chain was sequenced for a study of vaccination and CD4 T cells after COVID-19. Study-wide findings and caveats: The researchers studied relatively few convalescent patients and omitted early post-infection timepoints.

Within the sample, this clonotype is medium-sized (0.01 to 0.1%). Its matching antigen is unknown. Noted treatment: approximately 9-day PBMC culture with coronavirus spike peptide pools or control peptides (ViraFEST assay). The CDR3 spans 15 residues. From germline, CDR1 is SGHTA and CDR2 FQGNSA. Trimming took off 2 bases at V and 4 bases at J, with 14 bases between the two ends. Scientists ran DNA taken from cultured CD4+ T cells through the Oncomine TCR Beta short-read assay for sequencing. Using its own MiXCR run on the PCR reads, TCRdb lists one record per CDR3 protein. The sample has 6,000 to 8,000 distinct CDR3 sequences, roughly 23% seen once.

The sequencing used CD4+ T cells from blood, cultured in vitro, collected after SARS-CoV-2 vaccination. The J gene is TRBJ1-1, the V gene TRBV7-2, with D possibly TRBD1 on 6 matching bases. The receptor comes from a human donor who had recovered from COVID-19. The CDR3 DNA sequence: TGTGCCAGCAGCTTATATCCAGGGGACGTCACTGAAGCTTTCTTT. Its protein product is CASSLYPGDVTEAFF.